These 22 T cell receptor beta chains were all obtained from the same sample, sequenced in a study of shared clonotypes between healthy human individuals. Method: immunoSEQ multiplex PCR; TCRdb's copy keeps in-frame clones and lacks some. The profile covers 550,000 to 800,000 clones, with under 80% appearing a single time and less than 2% taken by the ten largest. Sequencing input: memory CD4+ T cells sorted from blood. Indicated subset: CD45RA-negative fraction. These receptor sequences come from a woman aged 30 to 39 in good health.

This clone came up a few times. This chain links TRBV18 with TRBJ2-5; 8 bases line up with TRBD1. The CDR3 sequence is 15 residues long. Germline V gives CDR1 KGHSH, CDR2 LQKENI. After removal of 4 bases from V and 2 bases from J, the junction contained 6 bases not matched to a gene. CDR3 sequence (DNA): TGTGCCAGCTCACGTGGACAGGGTGATCAAGAGACCCAGTACTTC. Its translation: CASSRGQGDQETQYF. The whole variable domain, filled in from reference TRBV18 and TRBJ2-5, reads NAGVMQNPRHLVRRRGQEARLRCSPMKGHSHVYWYRQLPEEGLKFMVYLQKENIIDESGMPKERFSAEFPKEGPSILRIQQVVRGDSAAYFCASSRGQGDQETQYFGPGTRLLVL.

Here the CDR3 reads CASSPGTSGFYEQYF. In DNA form, the CDR3 reads TGTGCCAGCAGCCCAGGGACTAGCGGTTTTTACGAGCAGTACTTC. The chain couples TRBV5-4 to TRBJ2-7, with 11 bases aligning to TRBD2. In germline, CDR1 is SGHNT, CDR2 YYREEE (reference sequence). CDR3 length: 15 amino acids. With 4 bases clipped from V and 4 bases from J, the junction kept 7 bases outside the gene matches.

The rearrangement uses TRBV7-3 and TRBJ1-1; maybe TRBD1 (5 bases). In germline, CDR1 is SGHTA, CDR2 FQGTGA. Trimming stripped 6 bases from V and 4 bases from J, with 12 bases between. The CDR3 covers 13 residues. The CDR3 reads CASRARRGTEAFF. DNA of the CDR3: TGTGCCAGCAGGGCGAGGAGGGGCACTGAAGCTTTCTTT.

This clone was detected a few times. The V call is TRBV2, the J call TRBJ2-5, with unresolved D. The CDR3 covers 14 residues. Per the germline V gene, CDR1 is SNHLY and CDR2 is FYNNEI. Trimming stripped 1 base from V and 9 bases from J, with 15 bases between. The CDR3 DNA is TGTGCCAGCAGTGAAGGAGCAGCACCCGGCCCCCAGTACTTC. Encoded protein: CASSEGAAPGPQYF.

The rearrangement joins TRBV5-1 to TRBJ1-4; D remains unclear. The ends were cut back, 4 bases at V and 8 bases at J, with 15 bases in the middle. The CDR3 contains 14 residues. Per the germline V gene, CDR1 is SGHRS and CDR2 is YFSETQ. CDR3 amino acids: CASSPGRVGEKLFF. CDR3 sequence (DNA): TGCGCCAGCAGCCCCGGTAGGGTAGGCGAAAAACTGTTTTTT.

This rearrangement joins TRBV6-1 to TRBJ1-4; D perhaps matches TRBD1 (6 bases). This CDR3 is built from 15 residues. The V end lost 0 bases, the J end lost 4 bases, and 9 bases lay between the germline ends. Per the germline V gene, CDR1 is MNHNS and CDR2 is SASEGT. The CDR3 DNA sequence: TGTGCCAGCAGTGAAGCGGGGGCAGATAATGAAAAACTGTTTTTT. Amino acids: CASSEAGADNEKLFF.

The chain has TRBV19 and TRBJ1-5; D is perhaps TRBD1 (5 bases). Trimming removed 3 bases from V and 2 bases from J, with 14 bases in between. The CDR3 consists of 16 residues. The germline gives CDR1 LNHDA, CDR2 SQIVND (reference sequence). The CDR3 sequence is CASSIGGTTGNQPQHF. DNA of the CDR3: TGTGCCAGTAGTATTGGTGGGACGACAGGCAATCAGCCCCAGCATTTT.

This clone was observed once. V is TRBV28 and J is TRBJ2-1, with D possibly called TRBD1 or TRBD2 (5 bases each). Germline V lookup: CDR1 MDHEN, CDR2 SYDVKM. The length of the CDR3 is 13 residues. Deletions cut 6 bases from V and 7 bases from J, with 13 bases between. The chain's CDR3 is CASRGTPDNEQFF. DNA for the CDR3: TGTGCCAGCAGGGGGACCCCAGATAATGAGCAGTTCTTC.

Details on this clone: Distinct nucleotide sequences in the sample also encode this CDR3. The rearrangement links TRBV6-1 to TRBJ1-4; D ambiguous. The V end was cut by 6 bases, the J end by 0 bases, with 8 bases between. This CDR3 region has 14 residues. Germline V gene data show CDR1 as MNHNS and CDR2 as SASEGT. CDR3 bases: TGTGCCAGCAGAGACCCTACAACTAATGAAAAACTGTTTTTT. This encodes CASRDPTTNEKLFF.

V and J are TRBV2 and TRBJ2-1; 7 bases line up with TRBD2. Germline CDR1 and CDR2: SNHLY and FYNNEI. With V trimmed by 0 bases and J by 7 bases, 3 bases remained unmatched. This CDR3 is 14 amino acids long. CDR3 residues: CASSEAEAGNEQFF. As DNA, the CDR3 is TGTGCCAGCAGTGAAGCGGAAGCGGGAAATGAGCAGTTCTTC.

The rearrangement uses TRBV28 and TRBJ2-1, with 7 bases lining up with TRBD2. V was clipped by 3 bases and J by 10 bases; unmatched bases: 9. The germline V gene has CDR1 MDHEN and CDR2 SYDVKM. There are 14 residues in the CDR3. The chain's CDR3 is CASSFWREKGEQFF. The CDR3 DNA reads as TGTGCCAGCAGTTTTTGGCGGGAGAAAGGGGAGCAGTTCTTC.

This clone was observed a handful of times. The genes are TRBV19 and TRBJ2-1; 11 bases agree with TRBD2. The CDR3 sequence is 17 residues long. Germline assignment: CDR1 LNHDA and CDR2 SQIVND (reference sequence). J gave up 6 bases and V 5 bases, and 12 bases lay outside the gene matches. The CDR3 protein is CASSVALTSGSVNEQFF. In nucleotides, the CDR3 is TGTGCCAGTAGTGTCGCATTAACTAGCGGGAGTGTCAATGAGCAGTTCTTC.

This chain joins TRBV28 and TRBJ2-7, with TRBD1 as a possible D gene (6 bases). Germline V lookup: CDR1 MDHEN, CDR2 SYDVKM. The CDR3 contains 14 residues. V shed 6 bases and J shed 3 bases, with 15 bases lying between them. The CDR3 loop reads CASSRRQDHYEQYF. CDR3 sequence (DNA): TGTGCCAGCAGCCGTCGACAGGATCACTACGAGCAGTACTTC.

This clone was observed a few times. The chain is built from TRBV15 and TRBJ1-4; no definite D call. Per germline, CDR1 LNHNV and CDR2 YYDKDF (reference sequence). CDR3 size: 17 residues. V lost 2 bases and J lost 4, with 17 bases in between. CDR3 nucleotide sequence: TGTGCCACCAGCAGAAACTACCAGACAACGGGTAATGAAAAACTGTTTTTT. Its translation is CATSRNYQTTGNEKLFF.

V and J are TRBV19 and TRBJ2-7, with TRBD2 matching over 9 bases. Germline V gene data show CDR1 as LNHDA and CDR2 as SQIVND (reference sequence). Trimming took 6 bases from V and 0 from J; bases not matched to a gene: 6. The CDR3 totals 15 residues. The CDR3, as DNA: TGTGCCAGTAGGCGACTAGCGGTAAGCTCCTACGAGCAGTACTTC. Translation gives CASRRLAVSSYEQYF.

This clone came up a few times. The V and J genes are TRBV15 and TRBJ2-7; no clear D gene. The CDR3 totals 13 residues. Germline CDR1 LNHNV, CDR2 YYDKDF (reference sequence). Trimming took 3 bases from V and 5 from J, leaving 11 bases between them. This chain's CDR3 is CATSSQVLDEQYF. The CDR3 bases are TGTGCCACCAGCAGCCAGGTTTTAGACGAGCAGTACTTC.

This clone was found a few times. The CDR3 DNA reads TGCAGTGCTAGCAGATCCCGGGAGGCTTTCTTT. It codes for CSASRSREAFF. The chain combines TRBV20-1 with TRBJ1-1; no clear D. CDR1 is DFQATT and CDR2 is SNEGSKA in the germline V gene (reference sequence). The CDR3 extends over 11 amino acids. With 3 bases removed from V and 11 bases from J, the gap between germline ends came to 13 bases.

CDR3 sequence (DNA): TGTGCCAGCAGTTCCCCCTCTGAGAGGGGGCGATACAATGAGCAGTTCTTC. Encoded protein: CASSSPSERGRYNEQFF. The V gene is TRBV28, the J gene TRBJ2-1; 7 bases match TRBD1. This CDR3 has 17 residues. Germline loops: CDR1 MDHEN, CDR2 SYDVKM. V lost 4 bases and J lost 4; bases outside the gene matches: 13.

This clone has just a few counts. V is TRBV9 and J is TRBJ1-1; no clear D. The CDR3 is 15 residues long. Trimming removed 2 bases at V and 4 bases at J, with 15 bases between. Per the germline V gene, CDR1 is SGDLS and CDR2 is YYNGEE. CDR3 sequence: CASSVDWKESTEAFF. The CDR3 region has the DNA TGTGCCAGCAGCGTCGACTGGAAAGAGTCCACTGAAGCTTTCTTT.

The V and J genes are TRBV27 and TRBJ2-3; maybe TRBD2 (6 bases). The CDR3 spans 14 residues. Trimming left V 5 bases short and J 2 bases short, with 11 bases between. CDR1 is MNHEY and CDR2 is SMNVEV in the germline V gene (reference sequence). The CDR3 reads CASSGLANTDTQYF. CDR3 nucleotide sequence: TGTGCCAGCAGTGGTCTAGCGAACACAGATACGCAGTATTTT.

The chain's CDR3 is CASSPSTPGEQYF. The CDR3 nucleotides read TGTGCCAGCTCACCGAGCACTCCGGGGGAGCAGTACTTC. The rearrangement uses TRBV18 and TRBJ2-7, with D perhaps matching TRBD2 (5 bases). The CDR3 length is 13 residues. V lost 3 bases, J lost 7 bases, and 13 bases lay in between. Per germline, CDR1 KGHSH and CDR2 LQKENI.

The genes are TRBV18 and TRBJ2-3, with TRBD2 identical over 9 bases. The germline gives CDR1 KGHSH, CDR2 LQKENI. J gave up 5 bases and V 4 bases, and 25 bases lay outside the gene matches. CDR3 length: 21 residues. The DNA for the CDR3 is TGTGCCAGCTCACGCGCGGCGCCGTTTTACGGCTCTAGCGGGACGGGAGATACGCAGTATTTT. It yields the protein CASSRAAPFYGSSGTGDTQYF.